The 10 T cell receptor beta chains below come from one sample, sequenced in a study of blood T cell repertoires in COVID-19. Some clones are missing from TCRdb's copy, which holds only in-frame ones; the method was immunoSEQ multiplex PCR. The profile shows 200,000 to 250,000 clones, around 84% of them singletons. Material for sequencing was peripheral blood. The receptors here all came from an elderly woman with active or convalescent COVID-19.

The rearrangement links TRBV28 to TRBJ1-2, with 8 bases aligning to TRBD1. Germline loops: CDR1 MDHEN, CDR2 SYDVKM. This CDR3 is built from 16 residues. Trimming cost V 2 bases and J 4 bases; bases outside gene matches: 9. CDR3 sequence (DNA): TGTGCCAGCAGTTTACAGGGGGCCAGGTCAACCTATGGCTACACCTTC. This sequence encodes CASSLQGARSTYGYTF.

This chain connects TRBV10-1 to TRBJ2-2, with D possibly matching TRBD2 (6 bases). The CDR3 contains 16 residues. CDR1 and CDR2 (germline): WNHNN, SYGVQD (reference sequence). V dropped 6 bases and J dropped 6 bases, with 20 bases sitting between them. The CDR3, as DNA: TGCGCCAGCAGAAGACCGGGGACTGGGGGATCCGGGGAGCTGTTTTTT. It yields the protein CASRRPGTGGSGELFF.

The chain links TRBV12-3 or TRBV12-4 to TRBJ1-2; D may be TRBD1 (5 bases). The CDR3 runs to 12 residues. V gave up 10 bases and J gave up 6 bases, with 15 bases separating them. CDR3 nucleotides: TGTGCCATCCGGCAGGGAGGGGATGGCTACACCTTC. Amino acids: CAIRQGGDGYTF.

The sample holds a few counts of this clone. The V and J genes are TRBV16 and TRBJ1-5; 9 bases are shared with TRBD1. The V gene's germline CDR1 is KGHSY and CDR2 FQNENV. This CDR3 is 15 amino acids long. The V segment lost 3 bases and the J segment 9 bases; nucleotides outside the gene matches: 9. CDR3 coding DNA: TGTGCCAGCAGCCACGGGACAGGGTTCACGCGGCCCCAGCATTTT. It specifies CASSHGTGFTRPQHF.

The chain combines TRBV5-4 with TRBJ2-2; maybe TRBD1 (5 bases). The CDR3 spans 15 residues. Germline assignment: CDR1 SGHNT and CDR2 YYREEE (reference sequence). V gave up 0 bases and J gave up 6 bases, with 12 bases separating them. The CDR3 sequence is CASSLGGVEAGELFF. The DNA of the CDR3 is TGTGCCAGCAGCTTGGGGGGCGTAGAGGCCGGGGAGCTGTTTTTT.

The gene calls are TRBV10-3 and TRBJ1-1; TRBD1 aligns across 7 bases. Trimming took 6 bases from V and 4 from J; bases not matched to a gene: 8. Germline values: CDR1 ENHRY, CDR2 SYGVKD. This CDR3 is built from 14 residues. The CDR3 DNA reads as TGTGCCATCAGCACAGGGGCCCTGGTCACTGAAGCTTTCTTT. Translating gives CAISTGALVTEAFF.

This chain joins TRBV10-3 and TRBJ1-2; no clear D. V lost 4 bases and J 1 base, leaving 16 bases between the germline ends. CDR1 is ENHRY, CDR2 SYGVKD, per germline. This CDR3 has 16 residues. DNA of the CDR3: TGTGCCATCAGTGCCCTAGAAACCGCGGGTAACTATGGCTACACCTTC. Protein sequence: CAISALETAGNYGYTF.

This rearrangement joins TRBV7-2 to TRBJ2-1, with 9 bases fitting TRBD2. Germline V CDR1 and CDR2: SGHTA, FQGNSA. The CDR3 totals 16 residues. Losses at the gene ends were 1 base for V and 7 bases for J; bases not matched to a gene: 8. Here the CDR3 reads CASSLEGLARSNEQFF. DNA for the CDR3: TGTGCCAGCAGCTTAGAGGGACTAGCTAGGTCGAATGAGCAGTTCTTC.

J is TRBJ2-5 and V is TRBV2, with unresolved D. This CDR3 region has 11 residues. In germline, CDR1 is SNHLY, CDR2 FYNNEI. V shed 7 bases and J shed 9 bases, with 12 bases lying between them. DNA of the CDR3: TGTGCCAGCACCCAGACGGCGGCCCAGTACTTC. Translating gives CASTQTAAQYF.

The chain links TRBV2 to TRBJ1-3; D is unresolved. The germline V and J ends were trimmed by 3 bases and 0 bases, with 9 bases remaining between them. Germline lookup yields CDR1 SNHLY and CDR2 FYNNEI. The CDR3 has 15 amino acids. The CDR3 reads CASSEEFSSGNTIYF. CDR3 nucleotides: TGTGCCAGCAGTGAGGAGTTTAGCTCTGGAAACACCATATATTTT. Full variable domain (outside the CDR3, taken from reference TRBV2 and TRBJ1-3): EPEVTQTPSHQVTQMGQEVILRCVPISNHLYFYWYRQILGQKVEFLVSFYNNEISEKSEIFDDQFSVERPDGSNFTLKIRSTKLEDSAMYFCASSEEFSSGNTIYFGEGSWLTVV.